Each of the 32 T cell receptor beta chains below was sequenced from the same sample in a study of shared clonotypes between healthy human individuals. Sequencing used immunoSEQ multiplex PCR; TCRdb keeps in-frame clones, though not all of them. The data hold around 980,000 clones, with around 82% observed a single time. Sequencing input: memory CD4+ T cells from PBMCs. The subset here: CD45RA-negative fraction. These receptors all come from a man aged 18 to 29 in good health. Some clones in this sample may be carry-over from other donors' samples.

This chain uses TRBV18 with TRBJ2-3; 9 bases are a match to TRBD2. The length of the CDR3 is 18 residues. Germline trimming cut 0 bases from V and 5 bases from J; bases unmatched to any gene: 12. The germline CDR1 and CDR2 sequences are KGHSH and LQKENI. Written as DNA, the CDR3 is TGTGCCAGCTCACCACCGGCGGGAGCGGGAGGCCGGGGAGATACGCAGTATTTT. This gives the protein CASSPPAGAGGRGDTQYF.

CDR3 protein: CASSPLQGVSGNTIYF. As DNA, the CDR3 is TGTGCCAGCTCACCACTTCAAGGGGTGTCGGGAAACACCATATATTTT. The rearrangement joins TRBV18 to TRBJ1-3; the D gene is possibly TRBD1 (5 bases). Looked up from germline, CDR1 is KGHSH and CDR2 is LQKENI. The CDR3 spans 16 residues. Deletions cut 1 base from V and 4 bases from J, with 14 bases between.

The chain combines TRBV27 with TRBJ2-5; TRBD2 aligns across 8 bases. Per germline, CDR1 MNHEY and CDR2 SMNVEV (reference sequence). The V and J ends lost 5 bases and 4 bases, in that order; junction bases with no gene match: 6. The CDR3 is made up of 14 amino acids. CDR3 bases: TGTGCCAGCAGTAGGGGCGGGGGGCGAGAGACCCAGTACTTC. Residues: CASSRGGGRETQYF.

J is TRBJ2-7 and V is TRBV5-1, with D possibly TRBD1 on 6 matching bases. Germline V lookup: CDR1 SGHRS, CDR2 YFSETQ. This CDR3 has 15 residues. Trimming left V 3 bases short and J 6 bases short, with 19 bases between. This CDR3 is CASSSAGTSEGEQYF. The CDR3 DNA follows: TGCGCCAGCAGCTCAGCTGGGACATCCGAGGGCGAGCAGTACTTC. Full variable domain (remainder filled in from reference TRBV5-1 and TRBJ2-7): KAGVTQTPRYLIKTRGQQVTLSCSPISGHRSVSWYQQTPGQGLQFLFEYFSETQRNKGNFPGRFSGRQFSNSRSEMNVSTLELGDSALYLCASSSAGTSEGEQYFGPGTRLTVT.

The chain links TRBV29-1 to TRBJ2-3; 12 bases are a match to TRBD1. The V gene's germline CDR1 is SQVTM and CDR2 ANQGSEA. J gave up 7 bases and V 7 bases, and 6 bases lay outside the gene matches. The CDR3 spans 13 residues. CDR3: CSATGQGANTQYF. The CDR3 nucleotides are TGCAGCGCAACGGGACAGGGGGCGAATACGCAGTATTTT.

The chain combines TRBV6-5 with TRBJ1-3, with D possibly being TRBD1 (5 bases). The CDR3 is 14 residues long. Per germline, CDR1 MNHEY and CDR2 SVGAGI. V lost 7 bases and J lost 4, with 14 bases in between. The CDR3 sequence is CASTPRRDGNTIYF. In DNA form, the CDR3 reads TGTGCCAGCACCCCCCGCCGGGACGGAAACACCATATATTTT.

V is TRBV2 and J is TRBJ2-7; D gene ambiguous. V shed 5 bases and J shed 3 bases, with 5 bases lying between them. CDR1 SNHLY and CDR2 FYNNEI come from the germline V gene. The CDR3 extends over 11 amino acids. CDR3 region: CASSPGYEQYF. DNA for the CDR3: TGTGCCAGCAGTCCCGGCTACGAGCAGTACTTC.

The chain uses TRBV4-2 and TRBJ2-2; D is unresolved. The CDR3 spans 17 residues. V gave up 4 bases and J gave up 3 bases, with 18 bases separating them. Germline V gene lookup returns CDR1 LGHNA and CDR2 YNFKEQ. The CDR3: CASSPRFFTNYTGELFF. The CDR3, as DNA: TGTGCCAGCAGCCCAAGATTTTTCACAAATTACACCGGGGAGCTGTTTTTT.

The chain employs TRBV5-1 and TRBJ2-2; D may be TRBD1 (6 bases). Per the germline V gene, CDR1 is SGHRS and CDR2 is YFSETQ. This CDR3 spans 15 amino acids. Trimming took 0 bases from V and 4 from J, leaving 10 bases between them. CDR3 in amino acids: CASSLAGDGTGELFF. The CDR3 DNA sequence: TGCGCCAGCAGCTTGGCAGGGGACGGCACCGGGGAGCTGTTTTTT.

The J gene is TRBJ2-3, the V gene TRBV27; TRBD2 aligns across 12 bases. There are 14 residues in the CDR3. Germline V gene sequence: CDR1 MNHEY, CDR2 SMNVEV (reference sequence). The J segment lost 4 bases and the V segment lost 8 bases, leaving 4 bases of the junction unmatched. This chain's CDR3 is CASLPSGRADTQYF. The DNA of the CDR3 is TGTGCCAGCCTACCTAGCGGGAGGGCAGATACGCAGTATTTT.

This clone was detected only a few times. This chain uses TRBV25-1 with TRBJ2-7, with 10 nucleotides matching TRBD1. In germline, CDR1 is MGHDK, CDR2 SYGVNS. The V segment lost 3 bases and the J segment 5 bases; nucleotides outside the gene matches: 7. The CDR3 spans 15 residues. As DNA, the CDR3 is TGTGCCAGCAGTGATACCGGGACAGGGGTAGACGAGCAGTACTTC. This sequence encodes CASSDTGTGVDEQYF.

This clone occurred many times. This chain connects TRBV30 to TRBJ1-2, with D perhaps matching TRBD1 (5 bases). Germline V lookup: CDR1 GTSNPN, CDR2 SVGIG (reference sequence). CDR3 length equals 12 residues. Trimming took off 4 bases at V and 8 bases at J, with 14 bases between the two ends. The CDR3 loop reads CAWTNGGVGYTF. The CDR3 nucleotides are TGTGCCTGGACCAACGGGGGTGTCGGCTACACCTTC.

This clone was picked up a small number of times. The chain carries TRBV7-9 and TRBJ1-2, with unresolved D. V shed 3 bases and J shed 0 bases, with 8 bases lying between them. CDR1 is SEHNR, CDR2 FQNEAQ, per germline (reference sequence). This CDR3 spans 14 amino acids. The CDR3: CASSLDGANYGYTF. CDR3 coding DNA: TGTGCCAGCAGCTTGGACGGGGCTAACTATGGCTACACCTTC.

The chain recombines TRBV2 with TRBJ2-3, with D perhaps matching TRBD1 or TRBD2 (5 bases each). Between the trimmed V and J ends, which lost 6 bases and 5 bases, there was a span of 18 bases. CDR3 length: 15 amino acids. The germline gives CDR1 SNHLY, CDR2 FYNNEI. The CDR3 DNA is TGTGCCAGCAGGGACCTCGGGACCCGTGGAGATACGCAGTATTTT. Protein product: CASRDLGTRGDTQYF.

This clone was found a few times. CDR3 sequence: CASSGQFNTEAFF. In DNA form, the CDR3 reads TGTGCCAGCAGTGGGCAGTTTAACACTGAAGCTTTCTTT. V is TRBV2 and J is TRBJ1-1; D unclear. This CDR3 contains 13 residues. Germline V CDR1 and CDR2: SNHLY, FYNNEI. V dropped 4 bases and J dropped 2 bases, with 8 bases sitting between them.

The chain couples TRBV28 to TRBJ2-2, with TRBD1 matching over 10 bases. Germline lookup yields CDR1 MDHEN and CDR2 SYDVKM. CDR3 length: 16 amino acids. V lost 3 bases to trimming and J lost 4 bases; unmatched junction nucleotides: 5. Written as DNA, the CDR3 is TGTGCCAGCAGTTTGGGACAGGGGTCGGCCACCGGGGAGCTGTTTTTT. Translating it yields CASSLGQGSATGELFF.

The chain links TRBV7-2 to TRBJ2-1; 11 bases line up with TRBD2. Germline V gene sequence: CDR1 SGHTA, CDR2 FQGNSA. CDR3 length equals 18 residues. J was trimmed by 3 bases and V by 1 base; bases with no gene match: 8. CDR3 protein: CASSLEASGRLLYNEQFF. Here the CDR3 DNA reads TGTGCCAGCAGCTTAGAAGCTAGCGGGAGGCTACTCTACAATGAGCAGTTCTTC.

The chain links TRBV11-2 to TRBJ2-7, with 7 nucleotides matching TRBD2. V shed 5 bases, J shed 7 bases, and the junction held 8 bases outside the gene matches. Looked up from germline, CDR1 is SGHAT and CDR2 is FQNNGV. This CDR3 is 13 amino acids long. The chain's CDR3 is CASSIGQGGEQYF. DNA for the CDR3: TGTGCCAGCAGCATTGGGCAGGGAGGGGAGCAGTACTTC.

The chain uses TRBV6-1 and TRBJ2-5; D might be TRBD1 or TRBD2, each matching 7 bases. The CDR3 loop spans 16 amino acids. Trimming took 2 bases from V and 2 from J, leaving 15 bases between them. Looked up from germline, CDR1 is MNHNS and CDR2 is SASEGT. The CDR3 bases are TGTGCCAGCAGTGAATGGGGAGGGGGCCGGCAAGAGACCCAGTACTTC. Residues: CASSEWGGGRQETQYF.

This chain joins TRBV6-5 and TRBJ2-4, with D perhaps TRBD2 (6 bases). Germline V gene lookup returns CDR1 MNHEY and CDR2 SVGAGI. There are 13 residues in the CDR3. V was pared by 2 bases and J by 8 bases, with 10 bases between. The CDR3 loop is CASSYRREDIQYF. CDR3 bases: TGTGCCAGCAGTTACCGGAGGGAGGACATTCAGTACTTC.

The V gene is TRBV5-1, the J gene TRBJ1-3; TRBD1 aligns across 8 bases. Germline CDR1 reads SGHRS; CDR2 reads YFSETQ. The trim removed 0 bases at V and 4 bases at J, leaving 6 bases unmatched. The CDR3 runs 16 residues. The CDR3 DNA sequence: TGCGCCAGCAGCTTGGCGGGGACAGGAGGGGGAAACACCATATATTTT. Translation gives CASSLAGTGGGNTIYF.

This clone was found a few times. This specimen includes other DNA sequences encoding the same CDR3. V usage is TRBV30 and J usage is TRBJ1-2, with 9 bases lining up with TRBD1. Germline-derived CDR1 and CDR2 are GTSNPN and SVGIG (reference sequence). The ends lost 3 bases at V and 2 bases at J; junction bases unmatched: 1. This CDR3 has 13 residues. The CDR3 coding sequence is TGTGCCTGGAGGGACAGGGGAAACTATGGCTACACCTTC. This codes for CAWRDRGNYGYTF.

A note on this clone: A read error may be the cause here, since a much bigger clone is one base away. J is TRBJ2-3 and V is TRBV7-3, with TRBD2 identical over 7 bases. This CDR3 contains 15 residues. Germline V gene sequence: CDR1 SGHTA, CDR2 FQGTGA. The trim removed 2 bases at V and 0 bases at J, leaving 2 bases unmatched. CDR3: CASSLGLGSTDTQYF. The CDR3, as DNA: TGTGCCAGCAGCTTAGGACTAGGAAGCACAGATACGCAGTATTTT.

This chain joins TRBV6-1 and TRBJ2-1, with a tentative D call TRBD2 (6 bases). Trimming took off 2 bases at V and 2 bases at J, with 13 bases between the two ends. This CDR3 is 16 amino acids long. Germline V CDR1 and CDR2: MNHNS, SASEGT. CDR3 sequence reads: CASSELFSGAYNEQFF. The CDR3 DNA follows: TGTGCCAGCAGTGAACTCTTTAGCGGAGCCTACAATGAGCAGTTCTTC.

The table lists this clone with a few counts. The rearrangement links TRBV19 to TRBJ1-5; D is possibly TRBD1 (6 bases). Deletions cut 7 bases from V and 2 bases from J, with 18 bases between. The germline CDR1 and CDR2 sequences are LNHDA and SQIVND (reference sequence). This CDR3 comprises 16 residues. The CDR3 sequence: CASTLGGGAGNQPQHF. CDR3 nucleotide sequence: TGTGCCAGTACCCTAGGGGGGGGCGCGGGCAATCAGCCCCAGCATTTT.

V usage is TRBV21-1 and J usage is TRBJ2-5; the table's D call TRBD1 went unverified against the DNA. TRBV21-1 is described as a pseudogene. The CDR3 runs to 17 residues. The CDR3 sequence: CASSSDRRQGMGETQYF. CDR3 DNA: TGTGCCAGCAGCAGTGACCGAAGACAGGGGATGGGAGAGACCCAGTACTTC.

The gene calls are TRBV7-2 and TRBJ2-2; 9 nucleotides align to TRBD2. Looked up from germline, CDR1 is SGHTA and CDR2 is FQGNSA. The trim removed 2 bases at V and 3 bases at J, leaving 10 bases unmatched. This CDR3 has 18 amino acids. The CDR3 sequence: CASSLMPSGTPYTGELFF. Here the CDR3 DNA reads TGTGCCAGCAGCTTAATGCCTAGCGGGACCCCCTACACCGGGGAGCTGTTTTTT.

A single count supports this clone. The rearrangement links TRBV29-1 to TRBJ2-2; 13 nucleotides align to TRBD2. This CDR3 has 16 amino acids. Trimming at V came to 5 bases and at J to 1 base, leaving 4 bases not matched to a gene. Germline values: CDR1 SQVTM, CDR2 ANQGSEA. In DNA, the CDR3 is TGCAGCGTTCTACTAGCGGGAGGGTTGAACACCGGGGAGCTGTTTTTT. Translating gives CSVLLAGGLNTGELFF.

The CDR3 loop reads CASSAGLATVQETQYF. CDR3 in DNA: TGTGCCAGCAGCGCGGGACTAGCGACCGTTCAAGAGACCCAGTACTTC. The rearrangement joins TRBV9 to TRBJ2-5; TRBD2 agrees at 10 bases. The CDR3 is made up of 16 amino acids. J was trimmed by 2 bases and V by 3 bases; bases with no gene match: 7. Germline V CDR1 and CDR2: SGDLS, YYNGEE.

V usage is TRBV28 and J usage is TRBJ2-7, with 7 bases matching TRBD2. Germline-derived CDR1 and CDR2 are MDHEN and SYDVKM. The junction had 24 bases not matched to a gene; V was cut back by 5 bases and J by 5 bases. The CDR3 contains 19 residues. This CDR3 is CASSPTAGLNQLLVDEQYF. For the CDR3, the DNA is TGTGCCAGCAGTCCAACAGCGGGACTGAACCAATTGCTCGTTGACGAGCAGTACTTC.

As regards this clone: Given a much more abundant clone one base away, this may be a read error. This chain connects TRBV5-1 to TRBJ2-7; D unresolved. Germline values: CDR1 SGHRS, CDR2 YFSETQ. The CDR3 runs to 10 residues. As DNA, the CDR3 is TGCGCCAGCAGCTGGTACGAGCAGTGCTTC. Its translation is CASSWYEQCF. The full variable domain, its missing parts supplied by reference TRBV5-1 and TRBJ2-7, is KAGVTQTPRYLIKTRGQQVTLSCSPISGHRSVSWYQQTPGQGLQFLFEYFSETQRNKGNFPGRFSGRQFSNSRSEMNVSTLELGDSALYLCASSWYEQCFGPGTRLTVT.

The chain uses TRBV11-3 and TRBJ2-3; 8 bases line up with TRBD1. Trimming at V came to 5 bases and at J to 3 bases, leaving 4 bases not matched to a gene. CDR3 length equals 14 residues. Germline lookup yields CDR1 SGHNT and CDR2 YENEEA. CDR3 residues: CASSARQGTDTQYF. The CDR3 nucleotides read TGTGCCAGCAGCGCTCGACAGGGGACAGATACGCAGTATTTT.